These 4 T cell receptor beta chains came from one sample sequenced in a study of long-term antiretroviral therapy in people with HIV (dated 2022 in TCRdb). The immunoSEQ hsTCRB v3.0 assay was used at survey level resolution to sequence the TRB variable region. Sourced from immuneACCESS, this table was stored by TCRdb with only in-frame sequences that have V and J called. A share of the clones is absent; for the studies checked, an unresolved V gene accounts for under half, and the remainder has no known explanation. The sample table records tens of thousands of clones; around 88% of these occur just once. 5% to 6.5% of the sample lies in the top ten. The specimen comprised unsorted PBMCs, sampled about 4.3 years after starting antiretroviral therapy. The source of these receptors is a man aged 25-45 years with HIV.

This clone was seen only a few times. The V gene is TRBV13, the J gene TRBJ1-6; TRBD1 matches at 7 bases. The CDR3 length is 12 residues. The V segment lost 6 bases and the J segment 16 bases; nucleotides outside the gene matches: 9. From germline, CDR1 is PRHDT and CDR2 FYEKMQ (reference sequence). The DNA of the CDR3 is TGTGCCAGCAGTACCGGGACAGAGGCGCTCCACTTT. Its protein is CASSTGTEALHF.

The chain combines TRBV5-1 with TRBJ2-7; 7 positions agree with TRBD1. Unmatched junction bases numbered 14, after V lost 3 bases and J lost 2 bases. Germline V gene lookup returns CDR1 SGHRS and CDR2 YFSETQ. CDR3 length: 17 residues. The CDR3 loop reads CASSSNIPTGPTYEQYF. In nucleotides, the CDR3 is TGCGCCAGCAGCTCAAACATACCGACAGGGCCCACCTACGAGCAGTACTTC.

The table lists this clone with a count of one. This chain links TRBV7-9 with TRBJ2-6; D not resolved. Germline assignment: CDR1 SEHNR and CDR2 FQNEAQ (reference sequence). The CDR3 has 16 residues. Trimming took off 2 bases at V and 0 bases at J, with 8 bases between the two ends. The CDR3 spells CASSLSIPSGANVLTF. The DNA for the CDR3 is TGTGCCAGCAGCTTATCTATCCCCTCTGGGGCCAACGTCCTGACTTTC.

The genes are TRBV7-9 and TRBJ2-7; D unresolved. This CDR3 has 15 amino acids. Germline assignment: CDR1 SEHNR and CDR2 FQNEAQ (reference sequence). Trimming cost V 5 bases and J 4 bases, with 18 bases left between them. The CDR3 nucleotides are TGTGCCAGCAGCCCCTCCGGGTATGGGTTTTACGAGCAGTACTTC. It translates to CASSPSGYGFYEQYF.